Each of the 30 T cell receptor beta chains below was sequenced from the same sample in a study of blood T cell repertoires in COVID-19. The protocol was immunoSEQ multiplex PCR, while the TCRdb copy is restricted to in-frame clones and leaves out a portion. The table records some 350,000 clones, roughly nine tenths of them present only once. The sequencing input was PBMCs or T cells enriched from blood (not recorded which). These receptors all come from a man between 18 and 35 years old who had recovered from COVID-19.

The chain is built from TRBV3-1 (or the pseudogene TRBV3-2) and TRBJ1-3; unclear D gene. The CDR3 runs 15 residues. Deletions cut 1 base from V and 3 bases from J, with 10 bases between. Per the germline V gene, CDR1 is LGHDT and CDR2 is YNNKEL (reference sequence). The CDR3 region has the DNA TGTGCCAGCAGCCAAGGAGGTGTTCTTGGAAACACCATATATTTT. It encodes CASSQGGVLGNTIYF.

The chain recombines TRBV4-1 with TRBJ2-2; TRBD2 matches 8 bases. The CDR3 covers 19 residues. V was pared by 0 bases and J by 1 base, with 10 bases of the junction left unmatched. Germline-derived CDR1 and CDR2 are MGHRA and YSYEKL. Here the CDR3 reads CASSQDPAAAGGNTGELFF. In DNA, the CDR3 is TGCGCCAGCAGCCAAGACCCCGCTGCGGCGGGGGGGAACACCGGGGAGCTGTTTTTT.

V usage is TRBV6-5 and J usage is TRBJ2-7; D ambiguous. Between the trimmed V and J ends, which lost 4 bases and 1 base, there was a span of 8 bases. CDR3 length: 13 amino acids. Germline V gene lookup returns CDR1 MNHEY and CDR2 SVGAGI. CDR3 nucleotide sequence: TGTGCCAGCAGTTTCGACACTTCCTACGAGCAGTACTTC. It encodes CASSFDTSYEQYF.

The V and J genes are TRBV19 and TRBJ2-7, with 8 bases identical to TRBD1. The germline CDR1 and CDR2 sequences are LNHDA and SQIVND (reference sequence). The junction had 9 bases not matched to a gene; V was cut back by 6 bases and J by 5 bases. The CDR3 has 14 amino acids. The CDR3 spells CASRPSGQVNEQYF. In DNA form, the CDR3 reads TGTGCCAGTAGACCATCGGGACAGGTAAACGAGCAGTACTTC.

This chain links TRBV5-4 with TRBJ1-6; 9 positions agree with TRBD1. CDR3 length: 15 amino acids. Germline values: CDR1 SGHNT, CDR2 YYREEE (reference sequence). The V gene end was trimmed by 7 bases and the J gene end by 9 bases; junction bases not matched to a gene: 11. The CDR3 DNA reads TGTGCCAGCTGTGTCTTTGGGACAGGGTGTTCACCCCTCCACTTT. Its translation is CASCVFGTGCSPLHF.

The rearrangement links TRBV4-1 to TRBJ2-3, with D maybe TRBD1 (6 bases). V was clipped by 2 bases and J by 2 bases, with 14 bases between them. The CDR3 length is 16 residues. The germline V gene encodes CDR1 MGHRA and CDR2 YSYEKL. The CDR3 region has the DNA TGCGCCAGCAGCCAACCGACAGGCAAACCCACAGATACGCAGTATTTT. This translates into CASSQPTGKPTDTQYF.

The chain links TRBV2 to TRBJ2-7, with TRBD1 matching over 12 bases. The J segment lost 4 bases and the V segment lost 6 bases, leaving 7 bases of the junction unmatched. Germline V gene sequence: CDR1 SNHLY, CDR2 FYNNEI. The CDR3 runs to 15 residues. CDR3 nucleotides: TGTGCCAGCAGCGCCGGGACAGGGGGCATTTACGAGCAGTACTTC. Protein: CASSAGTGGIYEQYF.

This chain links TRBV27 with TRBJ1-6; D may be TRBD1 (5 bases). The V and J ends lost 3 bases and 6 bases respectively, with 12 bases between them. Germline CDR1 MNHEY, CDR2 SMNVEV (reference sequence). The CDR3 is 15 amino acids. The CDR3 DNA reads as TGTGCCAGCAGTTTGGGAGGTGGGGGTAATTCACCCCTCCACTTT. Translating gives CASSLGGGGNSPLHF.

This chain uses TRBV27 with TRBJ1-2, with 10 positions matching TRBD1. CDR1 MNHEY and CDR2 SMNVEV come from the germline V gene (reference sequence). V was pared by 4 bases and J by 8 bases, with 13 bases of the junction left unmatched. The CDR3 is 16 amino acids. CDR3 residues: CASSSPLTGGVRGYTF. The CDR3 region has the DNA TGTGCCAGCAGTTCCCCCCTGACAGGGGGCGTTAGAGGCTACACCTTC.

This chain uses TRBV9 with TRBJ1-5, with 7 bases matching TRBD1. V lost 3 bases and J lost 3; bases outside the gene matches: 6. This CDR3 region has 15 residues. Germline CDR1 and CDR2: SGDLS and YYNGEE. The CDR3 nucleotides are TGTGCCAGCAGCGCCGGACAGGCTATCAATCAGCCCCAGCATTTT. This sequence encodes CASSAGQAINQPQHF. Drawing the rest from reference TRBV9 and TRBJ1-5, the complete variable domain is DSGVTQTPKHLITATGQRVTLRCSPRSGDLSVYWYQQSLDQGLQFLIQYYNGEERAKGNILERFSAQQFPDLHSELNLSSLELGDSALYFCASSAGQAINQPQHFGDGTRLSIL.

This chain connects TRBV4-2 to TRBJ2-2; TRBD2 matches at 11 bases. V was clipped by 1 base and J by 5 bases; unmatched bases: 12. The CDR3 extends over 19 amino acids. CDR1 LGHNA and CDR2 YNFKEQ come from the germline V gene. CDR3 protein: CASSQGVPTSGMATGELFF. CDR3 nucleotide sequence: TGTGCCAGCAGCCAAGGGGTGCCGACTAGCGGGATGGCAACCGGGGAGCTGTTTTTT.

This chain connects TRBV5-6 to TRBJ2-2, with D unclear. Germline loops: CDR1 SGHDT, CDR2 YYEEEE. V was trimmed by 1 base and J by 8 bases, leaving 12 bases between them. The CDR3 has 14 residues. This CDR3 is CASSLLSRSGELFF. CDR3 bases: TGTGCCAGCAGCTTGTTATCCCGGTCGGGGGAGCTGTTTTTT.

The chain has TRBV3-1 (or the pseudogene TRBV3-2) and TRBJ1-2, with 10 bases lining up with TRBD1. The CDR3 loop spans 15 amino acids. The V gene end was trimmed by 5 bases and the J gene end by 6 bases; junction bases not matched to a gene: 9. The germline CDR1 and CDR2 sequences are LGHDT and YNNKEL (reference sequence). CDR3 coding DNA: TGTGCCAGCAGCTTTTCCGCGGGGACAGGGGATGGCTACACCTTC. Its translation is CASSFSAGTGDGYTF.

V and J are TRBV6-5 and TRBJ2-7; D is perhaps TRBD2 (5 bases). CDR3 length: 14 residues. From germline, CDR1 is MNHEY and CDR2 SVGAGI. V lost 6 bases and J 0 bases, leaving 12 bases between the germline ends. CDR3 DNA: TGTGCCAGCAGCCCACGACGGGACTCCTACGAGCAGTACTTC. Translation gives CASSPRRDSYEQYF.

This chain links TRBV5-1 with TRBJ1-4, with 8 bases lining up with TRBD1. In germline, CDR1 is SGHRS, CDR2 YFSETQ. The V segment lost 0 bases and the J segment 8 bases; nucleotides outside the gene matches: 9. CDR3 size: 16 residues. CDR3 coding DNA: TGCGCCAGCAGCTTGGCCGCAGGGGGCGCAGGGGAAAAACTGTTTTTT. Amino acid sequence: CASSLAAGGAGEKLFF.

In DNA, the CDR3 is TGTGCCAGCAGTTACTCGGGGACAGGGGCCGATACGCAGTATTTT. It translates to CASSYSGTGADTQYF. The chain is built from TRBV6-5 and TRBJ2-3; the match to TRBD1 covers 10 bases. The germline V gene encodes CDR1 MNHEY and CDR2 SVGAGI. This CDR3 spans 15 amino acids. The V gene end was trimmed by 0 bases and the J gene end by 6 bases; junction bases not matched to a gene: 3.

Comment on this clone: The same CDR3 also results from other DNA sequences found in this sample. The CDR3 nucleotides read TGTGCCAGCAGCGTAGCAACCGGGGAGCTGTTTTTT. Translation: CASSVATGELFF. The chain recombines TRBV9 with TRBJ2-2, with D unclear. The CDR3 totals 12 residues. The V end lost 0 bases, the J end lost 5 bases, and 2 bases lay between the germline ends. CDR1 and CDR2 (germline): SGDLS, YYNGEE.

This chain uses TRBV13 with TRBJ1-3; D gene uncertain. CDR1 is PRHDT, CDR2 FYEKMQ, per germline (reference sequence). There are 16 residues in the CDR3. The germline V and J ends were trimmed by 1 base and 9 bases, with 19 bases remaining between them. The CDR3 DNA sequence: TGTGCCAGCAGCTTAGCCCGAAGAGCTCAGGAAGGCACCATATATTTT. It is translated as CASSLARRAQEGTIYF.

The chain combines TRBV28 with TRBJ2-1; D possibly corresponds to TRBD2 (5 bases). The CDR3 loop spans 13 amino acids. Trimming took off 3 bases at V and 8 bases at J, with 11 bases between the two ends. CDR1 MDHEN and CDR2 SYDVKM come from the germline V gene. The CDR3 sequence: CASSLSSRDEQFF. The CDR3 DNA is TGTGCCAGCAGTTTGTCTAGCCGGGATGAGCAGTTCTTC.

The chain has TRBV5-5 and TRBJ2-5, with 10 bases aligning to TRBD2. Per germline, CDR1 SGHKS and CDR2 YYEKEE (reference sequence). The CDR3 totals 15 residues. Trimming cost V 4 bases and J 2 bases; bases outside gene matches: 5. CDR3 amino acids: CASSLILAGQETQYF. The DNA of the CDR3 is TGTGCCAGCAGCCTAATACTAGCGGGGCAAGAGACCCAGTACTTC.

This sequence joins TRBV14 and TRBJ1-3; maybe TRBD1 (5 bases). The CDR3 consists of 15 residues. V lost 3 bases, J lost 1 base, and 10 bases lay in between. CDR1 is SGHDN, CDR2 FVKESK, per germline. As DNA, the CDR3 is TGTGCCAGCAGCCACTGGACATCTTCTGGAAACACCATATATTTT. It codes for CASSHWTSSGNTIYF.

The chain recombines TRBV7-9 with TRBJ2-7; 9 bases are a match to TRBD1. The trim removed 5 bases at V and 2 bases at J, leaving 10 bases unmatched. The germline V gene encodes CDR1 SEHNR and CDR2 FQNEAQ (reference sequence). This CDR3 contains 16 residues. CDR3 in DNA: TGTGCCAGCAGCCCGTGGACAGGGGCCCTCCCCTACGAGCAGTACTTC. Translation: CASSPWTGALPYEQYF.

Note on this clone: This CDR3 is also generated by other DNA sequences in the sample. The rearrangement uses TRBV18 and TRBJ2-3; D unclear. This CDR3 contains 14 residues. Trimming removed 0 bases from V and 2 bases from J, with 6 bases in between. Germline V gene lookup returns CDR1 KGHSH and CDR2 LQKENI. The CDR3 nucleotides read TGTGCCAGCTCACCACCTAGTTCCACAGATACGCAGTATTTT. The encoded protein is CASSPPSSTDTQYF.

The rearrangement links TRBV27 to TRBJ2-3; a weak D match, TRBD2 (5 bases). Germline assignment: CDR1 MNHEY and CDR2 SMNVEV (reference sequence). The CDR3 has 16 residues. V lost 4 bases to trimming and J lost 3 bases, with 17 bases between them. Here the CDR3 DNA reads TGTGCCAGCAGTTCCAGCACAAGGAGGCCAACAGATACGCAGTATTTT. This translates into CASSSSTRRPTDTQYF.

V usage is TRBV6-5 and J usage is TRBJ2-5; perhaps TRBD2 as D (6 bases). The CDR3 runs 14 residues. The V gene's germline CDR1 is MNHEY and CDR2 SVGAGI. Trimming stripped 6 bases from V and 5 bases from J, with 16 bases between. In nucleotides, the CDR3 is TGTGCCAGCAGCTGGGGTCAGCGGGCCGAGACCCAGTACTTC. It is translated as CASSWGQRAETQYF.

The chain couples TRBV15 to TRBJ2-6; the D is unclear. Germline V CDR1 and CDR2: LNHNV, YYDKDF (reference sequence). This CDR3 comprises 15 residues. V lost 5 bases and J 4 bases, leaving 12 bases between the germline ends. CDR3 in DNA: TGTGCCACCAGCGTCCCGGGTGCCGGGGCCAACGTCCTGACTTTC. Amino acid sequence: CATSVPGAGANVLTF.

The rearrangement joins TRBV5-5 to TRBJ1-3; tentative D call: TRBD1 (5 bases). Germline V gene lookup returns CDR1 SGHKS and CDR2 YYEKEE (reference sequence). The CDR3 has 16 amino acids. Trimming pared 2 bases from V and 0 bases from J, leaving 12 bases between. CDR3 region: CASSFGHTASGNTIYF. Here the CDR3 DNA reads TGTGCCAGCAGCTTCGGACATACGGCCTCTGGAAACACCATATATTTT.

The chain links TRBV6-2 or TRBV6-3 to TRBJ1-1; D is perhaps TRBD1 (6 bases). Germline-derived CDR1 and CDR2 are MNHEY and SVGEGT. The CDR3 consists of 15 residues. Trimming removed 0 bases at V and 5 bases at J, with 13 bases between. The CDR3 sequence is CASSYSAGARTEAFF. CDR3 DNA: TGTGCCAGCAGTTACTCCGCGGGGGCAAGGACTGAAGCTTTCTTT.

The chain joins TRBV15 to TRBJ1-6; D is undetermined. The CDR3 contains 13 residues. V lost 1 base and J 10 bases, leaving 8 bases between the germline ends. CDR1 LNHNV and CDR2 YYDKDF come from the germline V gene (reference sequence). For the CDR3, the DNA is TGTGCCACCAGCAGAGGGGAGGGCTCACCCCTCCACTTT. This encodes CATSRGEGSPLHF.

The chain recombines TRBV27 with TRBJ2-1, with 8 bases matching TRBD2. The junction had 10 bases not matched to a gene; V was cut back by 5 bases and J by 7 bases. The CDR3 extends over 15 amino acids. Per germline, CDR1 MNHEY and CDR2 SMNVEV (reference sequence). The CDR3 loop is CASSRGGGIINEQFF. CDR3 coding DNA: TGTGCCAGCAGTAGGGGCGGGGGGATAATAAATGAGCAGTTCTTC.